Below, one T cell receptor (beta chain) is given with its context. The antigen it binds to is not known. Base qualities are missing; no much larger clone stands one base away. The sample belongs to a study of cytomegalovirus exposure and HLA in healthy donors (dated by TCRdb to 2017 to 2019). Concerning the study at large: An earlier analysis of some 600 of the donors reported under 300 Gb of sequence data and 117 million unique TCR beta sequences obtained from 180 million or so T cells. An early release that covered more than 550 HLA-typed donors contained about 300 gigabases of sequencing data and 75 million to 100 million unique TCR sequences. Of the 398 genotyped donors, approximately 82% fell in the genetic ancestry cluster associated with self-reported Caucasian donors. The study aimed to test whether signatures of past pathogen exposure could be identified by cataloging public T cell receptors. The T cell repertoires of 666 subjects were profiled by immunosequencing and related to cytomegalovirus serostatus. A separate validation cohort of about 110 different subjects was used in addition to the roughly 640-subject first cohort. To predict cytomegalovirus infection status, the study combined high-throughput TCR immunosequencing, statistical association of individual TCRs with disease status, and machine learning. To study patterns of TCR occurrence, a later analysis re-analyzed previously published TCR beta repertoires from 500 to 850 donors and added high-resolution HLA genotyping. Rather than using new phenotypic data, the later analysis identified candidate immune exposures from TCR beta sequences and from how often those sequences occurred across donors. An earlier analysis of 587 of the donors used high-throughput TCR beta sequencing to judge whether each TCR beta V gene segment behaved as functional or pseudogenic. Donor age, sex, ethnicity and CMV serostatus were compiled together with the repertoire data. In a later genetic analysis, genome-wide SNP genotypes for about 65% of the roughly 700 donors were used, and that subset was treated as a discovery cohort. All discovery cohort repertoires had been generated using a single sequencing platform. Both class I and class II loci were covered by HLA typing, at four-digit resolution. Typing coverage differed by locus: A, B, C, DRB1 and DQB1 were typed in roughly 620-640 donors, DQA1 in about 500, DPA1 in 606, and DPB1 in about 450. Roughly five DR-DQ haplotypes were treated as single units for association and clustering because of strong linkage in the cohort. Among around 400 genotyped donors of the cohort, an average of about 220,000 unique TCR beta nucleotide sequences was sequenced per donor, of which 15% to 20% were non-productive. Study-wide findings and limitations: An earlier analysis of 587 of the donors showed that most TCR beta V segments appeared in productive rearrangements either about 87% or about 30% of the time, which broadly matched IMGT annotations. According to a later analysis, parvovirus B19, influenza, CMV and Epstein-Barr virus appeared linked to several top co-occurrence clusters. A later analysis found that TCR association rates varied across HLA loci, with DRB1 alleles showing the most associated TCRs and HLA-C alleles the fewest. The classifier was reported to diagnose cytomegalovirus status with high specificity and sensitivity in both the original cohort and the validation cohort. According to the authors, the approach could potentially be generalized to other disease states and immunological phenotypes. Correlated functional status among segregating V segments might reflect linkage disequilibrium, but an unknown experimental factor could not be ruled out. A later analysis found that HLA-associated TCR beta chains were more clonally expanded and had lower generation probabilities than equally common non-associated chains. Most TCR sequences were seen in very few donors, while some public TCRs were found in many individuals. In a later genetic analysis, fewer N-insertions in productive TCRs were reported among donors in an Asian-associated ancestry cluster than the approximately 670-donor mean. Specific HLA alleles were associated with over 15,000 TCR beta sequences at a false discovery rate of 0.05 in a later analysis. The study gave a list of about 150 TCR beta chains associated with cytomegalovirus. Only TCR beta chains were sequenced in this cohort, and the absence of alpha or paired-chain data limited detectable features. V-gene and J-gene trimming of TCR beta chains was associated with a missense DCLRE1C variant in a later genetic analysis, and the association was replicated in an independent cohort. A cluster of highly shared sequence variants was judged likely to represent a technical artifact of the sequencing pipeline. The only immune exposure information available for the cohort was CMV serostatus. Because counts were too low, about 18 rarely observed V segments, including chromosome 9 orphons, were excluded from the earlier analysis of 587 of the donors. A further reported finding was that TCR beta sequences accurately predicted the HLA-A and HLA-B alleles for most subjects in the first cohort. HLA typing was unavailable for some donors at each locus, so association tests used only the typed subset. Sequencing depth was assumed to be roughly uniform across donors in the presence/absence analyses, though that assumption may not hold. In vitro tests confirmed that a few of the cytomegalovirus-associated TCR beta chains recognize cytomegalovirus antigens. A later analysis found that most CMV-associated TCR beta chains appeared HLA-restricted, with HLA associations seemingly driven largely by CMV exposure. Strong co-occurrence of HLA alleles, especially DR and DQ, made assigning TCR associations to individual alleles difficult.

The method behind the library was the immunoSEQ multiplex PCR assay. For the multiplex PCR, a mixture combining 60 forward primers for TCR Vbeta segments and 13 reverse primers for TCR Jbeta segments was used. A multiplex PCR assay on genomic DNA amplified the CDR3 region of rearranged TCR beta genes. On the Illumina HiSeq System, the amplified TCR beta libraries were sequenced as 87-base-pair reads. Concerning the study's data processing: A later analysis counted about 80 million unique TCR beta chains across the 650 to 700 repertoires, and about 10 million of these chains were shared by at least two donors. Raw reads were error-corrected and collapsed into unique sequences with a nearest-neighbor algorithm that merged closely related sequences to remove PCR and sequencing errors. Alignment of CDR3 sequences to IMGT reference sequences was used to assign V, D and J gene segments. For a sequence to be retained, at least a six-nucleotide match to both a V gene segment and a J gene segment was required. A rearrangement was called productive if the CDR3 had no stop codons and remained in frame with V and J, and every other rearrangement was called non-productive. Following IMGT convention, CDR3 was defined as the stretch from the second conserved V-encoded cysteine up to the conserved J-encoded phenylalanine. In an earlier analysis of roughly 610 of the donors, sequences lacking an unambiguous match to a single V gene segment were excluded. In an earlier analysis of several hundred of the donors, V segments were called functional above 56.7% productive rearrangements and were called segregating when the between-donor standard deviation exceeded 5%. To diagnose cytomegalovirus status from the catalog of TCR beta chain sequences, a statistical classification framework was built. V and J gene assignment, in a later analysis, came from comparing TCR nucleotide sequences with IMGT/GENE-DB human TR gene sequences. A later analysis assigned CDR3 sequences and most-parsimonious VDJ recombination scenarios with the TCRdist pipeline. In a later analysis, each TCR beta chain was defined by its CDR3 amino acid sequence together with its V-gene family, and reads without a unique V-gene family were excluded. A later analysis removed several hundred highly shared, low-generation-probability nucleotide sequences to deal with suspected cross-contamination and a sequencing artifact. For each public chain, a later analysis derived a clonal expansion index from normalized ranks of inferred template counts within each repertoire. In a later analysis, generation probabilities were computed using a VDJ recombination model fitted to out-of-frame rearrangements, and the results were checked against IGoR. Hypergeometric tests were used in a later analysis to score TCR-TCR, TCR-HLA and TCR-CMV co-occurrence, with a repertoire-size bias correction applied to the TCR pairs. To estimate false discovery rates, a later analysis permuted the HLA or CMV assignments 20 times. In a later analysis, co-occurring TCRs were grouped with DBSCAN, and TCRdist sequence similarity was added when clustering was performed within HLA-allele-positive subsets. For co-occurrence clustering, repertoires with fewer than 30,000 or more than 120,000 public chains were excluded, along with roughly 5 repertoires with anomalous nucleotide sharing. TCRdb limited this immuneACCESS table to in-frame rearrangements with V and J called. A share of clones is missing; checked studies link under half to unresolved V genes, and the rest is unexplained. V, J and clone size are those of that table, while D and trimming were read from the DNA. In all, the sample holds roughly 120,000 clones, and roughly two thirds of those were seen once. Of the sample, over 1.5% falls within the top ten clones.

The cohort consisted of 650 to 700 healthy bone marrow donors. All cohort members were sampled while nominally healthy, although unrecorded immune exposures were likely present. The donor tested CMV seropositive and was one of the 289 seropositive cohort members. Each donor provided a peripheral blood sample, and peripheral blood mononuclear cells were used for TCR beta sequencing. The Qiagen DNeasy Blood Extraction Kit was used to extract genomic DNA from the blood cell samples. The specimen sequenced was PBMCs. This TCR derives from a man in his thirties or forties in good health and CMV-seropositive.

The bases read TGTGCCAGCAGCCCACTGACAGGAATCCCCGAAAAACTGTTTTTT. This gives the protein CASSPLTGIPEKLFF. The receptor chain draws on TRBV5-6 and TRBJ1-4; tentative D gene TRBD1, with 6 bases matching. Its CDR3 holds 15 amino acids, cysteine through phenylalanine. Only the CDR3 part of the read is kept: 45 bases, read in frame from the first base. CDR1 and CDR2 (SGHDT, YYEEEE) derive from the germline V gene. The V end loses 4 bases and the J end loses 8 bases, and a stretch of 18 bases separates them.